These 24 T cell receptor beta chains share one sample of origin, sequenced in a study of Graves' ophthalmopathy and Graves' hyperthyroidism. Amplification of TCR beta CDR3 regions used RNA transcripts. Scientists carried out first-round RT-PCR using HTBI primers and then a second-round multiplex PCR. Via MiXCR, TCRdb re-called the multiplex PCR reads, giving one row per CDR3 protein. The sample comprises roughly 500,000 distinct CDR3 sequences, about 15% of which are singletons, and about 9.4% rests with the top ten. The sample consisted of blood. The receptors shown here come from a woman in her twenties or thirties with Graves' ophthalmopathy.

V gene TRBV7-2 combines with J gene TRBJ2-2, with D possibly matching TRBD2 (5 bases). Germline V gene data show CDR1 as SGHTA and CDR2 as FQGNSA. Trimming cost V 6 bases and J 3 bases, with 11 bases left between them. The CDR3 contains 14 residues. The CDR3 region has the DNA TGTGCCAGCAGGGCTAGCCGGGACACCGGGGAGCTGTTTTTT. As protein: CASRASRDTGELFF.

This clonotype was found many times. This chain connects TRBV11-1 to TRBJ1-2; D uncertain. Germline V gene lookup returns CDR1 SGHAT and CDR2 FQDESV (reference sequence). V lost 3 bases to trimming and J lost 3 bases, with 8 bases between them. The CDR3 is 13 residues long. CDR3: CASSFGRHYGYTF. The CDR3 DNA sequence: TGTGCCAGCAGCTTTGGCAGACACTATGGCTACACCTTC.

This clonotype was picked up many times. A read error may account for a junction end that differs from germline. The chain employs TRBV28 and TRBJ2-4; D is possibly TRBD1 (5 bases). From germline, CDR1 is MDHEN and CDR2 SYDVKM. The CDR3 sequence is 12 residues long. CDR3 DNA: TGTGCCAGCAGTATTATCCAGGGCATTAAGTACTTC. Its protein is CASSIIQGIKYF.

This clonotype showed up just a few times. This CDR3 reads CASSYSGTRKGSNQPQHF. The CDR3 DNA sequence: TGTGCCAGCAGTTACTCCGGGACGAGGAAGGGGAGCAATCAGCCCCAGCATTTT. The chain recombines TRBV6-2 or TRBV6-3 with TRBJ1-5; tentative D call: TRBD1 (5 bases). The CDR3 sequence is 18 residues long. Germline V gene sequence: CDR1 MNHEY, CDR2 SVGEGT. V lost 0 bases and J 1 base, leaving 16 bases between the germline ends.

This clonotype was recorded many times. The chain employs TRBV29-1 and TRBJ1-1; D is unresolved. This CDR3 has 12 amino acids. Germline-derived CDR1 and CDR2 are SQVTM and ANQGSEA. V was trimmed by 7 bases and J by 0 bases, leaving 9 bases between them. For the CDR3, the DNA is TGCAGCGGCCGGCAGGTGAACACTGAAGCTTTCTTT. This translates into CSGRQVNTEAFF.

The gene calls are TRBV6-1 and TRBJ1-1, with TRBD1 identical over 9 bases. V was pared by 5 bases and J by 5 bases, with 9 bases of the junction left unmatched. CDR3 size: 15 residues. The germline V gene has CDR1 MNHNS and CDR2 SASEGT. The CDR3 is CASSQYRGLGTEAFF. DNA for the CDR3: TGTGCCAGCAGTCAATACAGGGGGCTAGGGACTGAAGCTTTCTTT.

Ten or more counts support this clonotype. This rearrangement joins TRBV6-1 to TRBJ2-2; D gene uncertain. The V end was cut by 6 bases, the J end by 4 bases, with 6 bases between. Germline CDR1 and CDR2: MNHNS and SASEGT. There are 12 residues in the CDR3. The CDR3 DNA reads TGTGCCAGCAGACAAAGCACCGGGGAGCTGTTTTTT. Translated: CASRQSTGELFF.

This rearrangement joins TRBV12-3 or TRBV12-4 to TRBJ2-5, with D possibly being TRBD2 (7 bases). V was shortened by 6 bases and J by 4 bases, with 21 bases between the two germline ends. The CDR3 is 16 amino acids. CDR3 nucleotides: TGTGCCAGCAGCCGGGGGGCCTTTGGTGGTGGAGAGACCCAGTACTTC. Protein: CASSRGAFGGGETQYF.

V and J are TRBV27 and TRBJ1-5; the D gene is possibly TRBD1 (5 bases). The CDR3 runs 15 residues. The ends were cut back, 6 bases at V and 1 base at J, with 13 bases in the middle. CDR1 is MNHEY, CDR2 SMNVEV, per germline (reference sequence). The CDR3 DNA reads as TGTGCCAGCAGAAGTAAATGGACAAGCAATCAGCCCCAGCATTTT. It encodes CASRSKWTSNQPQHF.

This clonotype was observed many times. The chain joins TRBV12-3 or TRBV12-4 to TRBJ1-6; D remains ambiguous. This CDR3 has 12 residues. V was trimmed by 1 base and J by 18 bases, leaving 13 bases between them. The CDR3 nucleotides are TGTGCCAGCAGTTTAGGGGCGTCGGGTCACCACTTT. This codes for CASSLGASGHHF.

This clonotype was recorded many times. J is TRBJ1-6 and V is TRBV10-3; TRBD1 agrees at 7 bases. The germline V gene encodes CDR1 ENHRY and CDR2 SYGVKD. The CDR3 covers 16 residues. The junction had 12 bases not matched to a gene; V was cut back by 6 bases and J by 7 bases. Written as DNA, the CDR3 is TGTGCCATCAGAGCCATGCAGGGGGGCGGCAATTCACCCCTCCACTTT. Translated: CAIRAMQGGGNSPLHF.

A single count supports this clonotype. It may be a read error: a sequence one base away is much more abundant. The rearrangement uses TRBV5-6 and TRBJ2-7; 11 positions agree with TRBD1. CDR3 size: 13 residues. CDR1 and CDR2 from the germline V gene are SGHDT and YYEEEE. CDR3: CASSFRTGGEQHF. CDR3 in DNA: TGTGCCAGCAGCTTCAGGACAGGGGGCGAGCAGCACTTC.

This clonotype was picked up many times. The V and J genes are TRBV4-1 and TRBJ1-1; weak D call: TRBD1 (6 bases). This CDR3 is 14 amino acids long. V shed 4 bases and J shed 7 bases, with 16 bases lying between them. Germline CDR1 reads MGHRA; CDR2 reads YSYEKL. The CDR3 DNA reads TGCGCCAGCAGCCGCATACTGGGACACCATGAAGCTTTCTTT. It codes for CASSRILGHHEAFF.

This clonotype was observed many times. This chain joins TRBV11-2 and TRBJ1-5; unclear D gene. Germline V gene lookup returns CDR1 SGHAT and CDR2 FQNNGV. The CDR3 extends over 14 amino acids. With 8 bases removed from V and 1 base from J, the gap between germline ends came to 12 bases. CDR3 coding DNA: TGTGCCAGCCGTGGGTGGAGGAGCAATCAGCCCCAGCATTTT. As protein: CASRGWRSNQPQHF.

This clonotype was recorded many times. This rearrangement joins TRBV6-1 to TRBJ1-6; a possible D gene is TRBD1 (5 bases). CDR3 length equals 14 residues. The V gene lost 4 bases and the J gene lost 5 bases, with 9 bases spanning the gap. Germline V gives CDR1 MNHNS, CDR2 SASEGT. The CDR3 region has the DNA TGTGCCAGCAGTGCCGACAGTGATAATTCACCCCTCCACTTT. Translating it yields CASSADSDNSPLHF.

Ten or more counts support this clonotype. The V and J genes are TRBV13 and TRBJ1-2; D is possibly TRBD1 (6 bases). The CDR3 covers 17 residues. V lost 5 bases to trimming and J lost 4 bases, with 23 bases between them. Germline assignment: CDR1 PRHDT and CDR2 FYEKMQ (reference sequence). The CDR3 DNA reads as TGTGCCAGCAGCAAGAGGGACAACCCCACGAGGAGCTATGGCTACACCTTC. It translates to CASSKRDNPTRSYGYTF.

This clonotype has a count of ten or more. CDR3: CASSHGTYFYEQYF. CDR3 nucleotide sequence: TGTGCCAGCAGCCACGGGACTTATTTTTACGAGCAGTACTTC. The chain has TRBV5-6 and TRBJ2-7; a possible D gene is TRBD2 (6 bases). This CDR3 has 14 amino acids. The V end was cut by 4 bases, the J end by 4 bases, with 15 bases between. Germline values: CDR1 SGHDT, CDR2 YYEEEE.

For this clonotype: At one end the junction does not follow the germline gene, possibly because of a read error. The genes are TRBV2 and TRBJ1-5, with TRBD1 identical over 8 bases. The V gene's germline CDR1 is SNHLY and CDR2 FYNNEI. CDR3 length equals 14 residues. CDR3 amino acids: CASSGQGANQPLHF. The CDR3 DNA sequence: TGTGCCAGCAGTGGTCAGGGGGCCAATCAGCCCCTGCATTTT.

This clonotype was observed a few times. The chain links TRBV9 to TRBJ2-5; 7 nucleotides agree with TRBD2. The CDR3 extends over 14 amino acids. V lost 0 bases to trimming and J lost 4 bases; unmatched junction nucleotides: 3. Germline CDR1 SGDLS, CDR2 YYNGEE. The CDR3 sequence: CASSVGRGVETQYF. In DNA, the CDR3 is TGTGCCAGCAGCGTAGGACGGGGGGTAGAGACCCAGTACTTC.

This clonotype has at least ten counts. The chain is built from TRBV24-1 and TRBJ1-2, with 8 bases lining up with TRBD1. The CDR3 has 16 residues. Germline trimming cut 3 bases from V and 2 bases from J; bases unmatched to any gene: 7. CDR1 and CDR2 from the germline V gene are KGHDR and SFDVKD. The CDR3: CATSDRGQGRNYGYTF. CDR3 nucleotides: TGTGCCACCAGTGATCGAGGACAGGGCCGGAACTATGGCTACACCTTC.

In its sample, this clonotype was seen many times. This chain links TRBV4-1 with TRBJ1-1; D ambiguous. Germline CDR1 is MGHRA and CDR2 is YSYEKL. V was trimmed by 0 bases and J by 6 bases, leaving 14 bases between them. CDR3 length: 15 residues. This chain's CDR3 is CASSQDLRNVAEAFF. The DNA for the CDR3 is TGCGCCAGCAGCCAAGACTTACGGAACGTAGCTGAAGCTTTCTTT.

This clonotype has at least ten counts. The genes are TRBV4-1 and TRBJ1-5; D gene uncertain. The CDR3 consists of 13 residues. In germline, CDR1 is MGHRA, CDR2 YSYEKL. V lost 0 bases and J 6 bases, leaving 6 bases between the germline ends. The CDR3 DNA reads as TGCGCCAGCAGCCAAGATCCCCTTCAGCCCCAGCATTTT. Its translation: CASSQDPLQPQHF.

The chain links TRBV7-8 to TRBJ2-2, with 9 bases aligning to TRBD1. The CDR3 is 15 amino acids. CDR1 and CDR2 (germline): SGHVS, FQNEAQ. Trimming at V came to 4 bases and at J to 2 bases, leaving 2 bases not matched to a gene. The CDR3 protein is CASSWGQGNTGELFF. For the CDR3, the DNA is TGTGCCAGCAGCTGGGGACAGGGAAACACCGGGGAGCTGTTTTTT. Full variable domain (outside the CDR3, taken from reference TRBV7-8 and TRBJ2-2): GAGVSQSPRYKVAKRGQDVALRCDPISGHVSLFWYQQALGQGPEFLTYFQNEAQLDKSGLPSDRFFAERPEGSVSTLKIQRTQQEDSAVYLCASSWGQGNTGELFFGEGSRLTVL.

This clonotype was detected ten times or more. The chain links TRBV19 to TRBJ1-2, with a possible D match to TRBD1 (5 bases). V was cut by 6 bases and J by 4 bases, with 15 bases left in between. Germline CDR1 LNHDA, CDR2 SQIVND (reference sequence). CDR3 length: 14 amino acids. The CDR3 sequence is CASRPGTGTYGYTF. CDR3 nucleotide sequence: TGTGCCAGTAGGCCGGGGACGGGTACCTATGGCTACACCTTC.